This entry concerns a single TCR beta chain. The CDR3 extends over 11 amino acids. Germline CDR1 GTSNPN, CDR2 SVGIG (reference sequence). V was clipped by 5 bases and J by 2 bases, with 6 bases between them. Clones were read by immunoSEQ multiplex PCR, and TCRdb kept only the in-frame ones, dropping some. The table records some 260,000 clones, 75% to 90% of them present only once. These data come from a study of blood T cell repertoires in COVID-19. Study overall: Nucleic acid was either cDNA or gDNA, and it came from T cells, B-cell-depleted T cells, or PBMCs.

V usage is TRBV30 and J usage is TRBJ2-5; D may be TRBD1 (5 bases). The specimen sequenced was peripheral blood. This TCR was recovered from a woman in her seventies with COVID-19, enrolled during active disease. The CDR3 protein is CAWDSQETQYF. The CDR3 coding sequence is TGTGCCTGGGACAGTCAAGAGACCCAGTACTTC.